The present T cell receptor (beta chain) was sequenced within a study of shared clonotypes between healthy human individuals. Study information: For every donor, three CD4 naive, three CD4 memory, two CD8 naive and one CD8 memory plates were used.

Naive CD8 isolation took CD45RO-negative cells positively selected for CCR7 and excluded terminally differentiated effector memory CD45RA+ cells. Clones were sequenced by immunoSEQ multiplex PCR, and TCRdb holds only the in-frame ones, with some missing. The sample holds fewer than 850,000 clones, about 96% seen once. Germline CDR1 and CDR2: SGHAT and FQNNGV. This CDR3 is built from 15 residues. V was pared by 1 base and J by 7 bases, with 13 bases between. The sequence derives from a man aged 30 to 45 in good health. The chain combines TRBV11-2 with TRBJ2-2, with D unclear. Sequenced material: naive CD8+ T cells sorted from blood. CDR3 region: CASSLGPELIGELFF. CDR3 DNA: TGTGCCAGCAGCTTAGGACCCGAGTTGATCGGGGAGCTGTTTTTT.